Listed here are 27 T cell receptor beta chains from one sample, sequenced in a study of blood T cell repertoires in COVID-19 (dated by TCRdb to about 2020). Library creation used the immunoSEQ multiplex PCR assay. As stored in TCRdb, this immuneACCESS dataset retains in-frame rearrangements with V and J assigned. A fraction of the clones does not appear; measured against another copy, unresolved V genes explain less than half of the discrepancy, and the remainder lacks a known reason. The sample table holds 110,000 or so clones, of which just under 90% were seen once. The ten largest account for about 1.1% of the sample. Sequencing used peripheral blood. These receptors were obtained from a human donor in a cohort sampled during active COVID-19.

V and J are TRBV6-5 and TRBJ2-2, with D possibly being TRBD1 (6 bases). Germline V gene lookup returns CDR1 MNHEY and CDR2 SVGAGI. The CDR3 runs 14 residues. Trimming pared 6 bases from V and 4 bases from J, leaving 12 bases between. The CDR3: CASSQGDTTGELFF. The CDR3, as DNA: TGTGCCAGCAGCCAAGGGGACACCACCGGGGAGCTGTTTTTT.

The chain combines TRBV15 with TRBJ1-2; 8 bases are shared with TRBD1. The CDR3 is 16 amino acids. CDR1 is LNHNV and CDR2 is YYDKDF in the germline V gene (reference sequence). V lost 1 base, J lost 3 bases, and 7 bases stayed unmatched. The CDR3: CATSRGLGQADYGYTF. For the CDR3, the DNA is TGTGCCACCAGCAGAGGCCTGGGACAGGCCGACTATGGCTACACCTTC.

The rearrangement joins TRBV27 to TRBJ1-2; no firm D call. This CDR3 spans 14 amino acids. CDR1 is MNHEY and CDR2 is SMNVEV in the germline V gene (reference sequence). Trimming cost V 2 bases and J 3 bases, with 10 bases left between them. The CDR3 sequence: CASSLAGSDYGYTF. For the CDR3, the DNA is TGTGCCAGCAGTTTAGCGGGCAGTGACTATGGCTACACCTTC.

This CDR3 reads CASSIEGHSNTGELFF. The CDR3 DNA reads as TGTGCCAGTAGTATAGAGGGACACTCGAACACCGGGGAGCTGTTTTTT. The rearrangement uses TRBV19 and TRBJ2-2; TRBD1 is a possible D gene (6 bases). V was shortened by 0 bases and J by 0 bases, with 8 bases between the two germline ends. Germline lookup yields CDR1 LNHDA and CDR2 SQIVND (reference sequence). The CDR3 extends over 16 amino acids.

This chain uses TRBV5-5 with TRBJ1-2; 7 bases agree with TRBD1. Germline values: CDR1 SGHKS, CDR2 YYEKEE (reference sequence). The CDR3 is 13 amino acids. The ends lost 0 bases at V and 4 bases at J; junction bases unmatched: 0. In DNA form, the CDR3 reads TGTGCCAGCAGCTTGGACAGGGGCTATGGCTACACCTTC. Its translation: CASSLDRGYGYTF.

V usage is TRBV27 and J usage is TRBJ1-1, with D unresolved. The V end was cut by 3 bases, the J end by 4 bases, with 15 bases between. Germline V gene lookup returns CDR1 MNHEY and CDR2 SMNVEV (reference sequence). This CDR3 spans 15 amino acids. Here the CDR3 reads CASSFDPGGGTEAFF. CDR3 nucleotide sequence: TGTGCCAGCAGTTTTGATCCGGGAGGAGGCACTGAAGCTTTCTTT.

The chain carries TRBV11-2 and TRBJ2-1, with 9 bases identical to TRBD1. The CDR3 has 14 amino acids. The germline V gene encodes CDR1 SGHAT and CDR2 FQNNGV. V shed 3 bases and J 10 bases; nucleotides not matched to a gene: 7. The CDR3 region is CASSFLQGALEQFF. For the CDR3, the DNA is TGTGCCAGCAGCTTTCTACAGGGGGCTTTGGAGCAGTTCTTC.

The chain couples TRBV4-1 to TRBJ2-5; 9 positions match TRBD1. There are 14 residues in the CDR3. The trim removed 0 bases at V and 5 bases at J, leaving 1 base unmatched. Per germline, CDR1 MGHRA and CDR2 YSYEKL. The CDR3 region is CASSQDGTGETQYF. The CDR3 nucleotides are TGCGCCAGCAGCCAAGATGGGACAGGGGAGACCCAGTACTTC.

The chain joins TRBV7-2 to TRBJ2-1, with 11 bases aligning to TRBD2. This CDR3 has 16 amino acids. The V and J ends lost 1 base and 3 bases, in that order; junction bases with no gene match: 2. Germline V lookup: CDR1 SGHTA, CDR2 FQGNSA. CDR3 DNA sequence: TGTGCCAGCAGCTTAGTTGGGACTAGCGGCTACAATGAGCAGTTCTTC. Its translation: CASSLVGTSGYNEQFF.

The chain is built from TRBV24-1 and TRBJ2-3; 8 bases are a match to TRBD1. This CDR3 spans 16 amino acids. The V gene end was trimmed by 6 bases and the J gene end by 2 bases; junction bases not matched to a gene: 9. Germline loops: CDR1 KGHDR, CDR2 SFDVKD. The CDR3 region is CATSLSGQGHTDTQYF. The CDR3 nucleotides are TGTGCCACCAGTCTGTCAGGACAGGGTCACACAGATACGCAGTATTTT.

The J gene is TRBJ2-7, the V gene TRBV5-4, with D maybe TRBD1 (5 bases). CDR3 size: 13 residues. CDR1 SGHNT and CDR2 YYREEE come from the germline V gene (reference sequence). Between the trimmed V and J ends, which lost 4 bases and 5 bases, there was a span of 13 bases. In DNA form, the CDR3 reads TGTGCCAGCAGCGCAAGACCACAGGACGAGCAGTACTTC. Residues: CASSARPQDEQYF.

In nucleotides, the CDR3 is TGTGCCAGCAGCTTTCGGGGACAGGGTACAGAGACCCAGTACTTC. It yields the protein CASSFRGQGTETQYF. V is TRBV5-6 and J is TRBJ2-5, with 9 bases identical to TRBD1. The germline CDR1 and CDR2 sequences are SGHDT and YYEEEE. Unmatched junction bases numbered 6, after V lost 2 bases and J lost 4 bases. The CDR3 length is 15 residues.

The genes are TRBV9 and TRBJ2-5, with a tentative D call TRBD2 (5 bases). V was pared by 3 bases and J by 5 bases, with 20 bases between. The CDR3 spans 16 residues. The V gene's germline CDR1 is SGDLS and CDR2 YYNGEE. As DNA, the CDR3 is TGTGCCAGCAGCGCCGCGACAACTAGTTTGGGTGAGACCCAGTACTTC. Translation: CASSAATTSLGETQYF.

This chain joins TRBV14 and TRBJ2-5; D uncertain. Trimming removed 0 bases from V and 5 bases from J, with 13 bases in between. Germline CDR1 and CDR2: SGHDN and FVKESK. The CDR3 has 15 residues. CDR3 residues: CASSQDQWRPETQYF. CDR3 bases: TGTGCCAGCAGCCAAGATCAATGGAGACCGGAGACCCAGTACTTC.

The chain has TRBV7-3 and TRBJ1-5; a weak D match, TRBD1 (5 bases). V lost 5 bases and J 2 bases, leaving 7 bases between the germline ends. The CDR3 has 13 amino acids. Germline loops: CDR1 SGHTA, CDR2 FQGTGA. The CDR3 protein is CASSKGRNQPQHF. The CDR3 coding sequence is TGTGCCAGCAGCAAGGGGCGCAATCAGCCCCAGCATTTT.

This rearrangement joins TRBV4-3 to TRBJ2-2; maybe TRBD2 (5 bases). The CDR3 has 15 amino acids. The germline V and J ends were trimmed by 4 bases and 3 bases, with 12 bases remaining between them. The germline V gene has CDR1 LGHNA and CDR2 YSLEER. CDR3 nucleotide sequence: TGCGCCAGCAGCCGCGCCGGGCGGGACACCGGGGAGCTGTTTTTT. It yields the protein CASSRAGRDTGELFF.

V is TRBV5-4 and J is TRBJ2-3, with 8 bases identical to TRBD2. The CDR3 covers 14 residues. The trim removed 4 bases at V and 4 bases at J, leaving 5 bases unmatched. Germline V lookup: CDR1 SGHNT, CDR2 YYREEE (reference sequence). CDR3 protein: CASSVGGAADTQYF. The CDR3, as DNA: TGTGCCAGCAGCGTCGGGGGGGCCGCAGATACGCAGTATTTT.

This chain uses TRBV7-2 with TRBJ2-1; 7 bases are a match to TRBD2. V shed 2 bases and J 1 base; nucleotides not matched to a gene: 2. This CDR3 region has 15 residues. Germline V CDR1 and CDR2: SGHTA, FQGNSA. CDR3 in DNA: TGTGCCAGCAGCTTACGGCGGGAGTCCTACAATGAGCAGTTCTTC. Protein product: CASSLRRESYNEQFF.

The V and J genes are TRBV6-2 or TRBV6-3 and TRBJ1-4; no clear D gene. V lost 4 bases to trimming and J lost 5 bases, with 14 bases between them. Germline lookup yields CDR1 MNHEY and CDR2 SVGEGT. The CDR3 consists of 15 residues. The CDR3 DNA is TGTGCCAGCAGTTCCCTCCCAGGTTGGAATGAAAAACTGTTTTTT. The encoded protein is CASSSLPGWNEKLFF.

V is TRBV29-1 and J is TRBJ1-2; tentatively, D is TRBD1 (6 bases). The CDR3 contains 13 residues. CDR1 and CDR2 from the germline V gene are SQVTM and ANQGSEA. V was pared by 3 bases and J by 8 bases, with 16 bases between. The CDR3 bases are TGCAGCGTTGAGTTGGGGGCATCGCAGGGCTACACCTTC. Its protein is CSVELGASQGYTF.

This clone appeared once. The chain combines TRBV6-4 with TRBJ2-2, with D possibly TRBD1 on 6 matching bases. This CDR3 region has 13 residues. Trimming took off 5 bases at V and 6 bases at J, with 10 bases between the two ends. From germline, CDR1 is MRHNA and CDR2 SNTAGT. CDR3 nucleotides: TGTGCCAGCAGTCCTAACAGGGCCGGGGAGCTGTTTTTT. Its translation is CASSPNRAGELFF.

The chain carries TRBV4-2 and TRBJ1-2, with TRBD1 as a possible D gene (5 bases). The CDR3 runs to 18 residues. Germline assignment: CDR1 LGHNA and CDR2 YNFKEQ. V was shortened by 0 bases and J by 1 base, with 18 bases between the two germline ends. CDR3 sequence reads: CASSQDGGLSRHNYGYTF. CDR3 nucleotide sequence: TGTGCCAGCAGCCAAGATGGGGGACTGAGCAGGCATAACTATGGCTACACCTTC.

This chain connects TRBV19 to TRBJ2-1; tentative D call: TRBD1 (6 bases). The CDR3 loop spans 16 amino acids. Trimming left V 2 bases short and J 4 bases short, with 15 bases between. Looked up from germline, CDR1 is LNHDA and CDR2 is SQIVND (reference sequence). The CDR3 region has the DNA TGTGCCAGTAGTATAATGCCAGGGGTCTCGTACAATGAGCAGTTCTTC. It yields the protein CASSIMPGVSYNEQFF.

The chain couples TRBV5-8 to TRBJ2-1; TRBD2 aligns across 8 bases. The junction had 7 bases not matched to a gene; V was cut back by 0 bases and J by 5 bases. Per the germline V gene, CDR1 is SGHTS and CDR2 is YDEGEE. This CDR3 is built from 16 residues. The CDR3 DNA is TGTGCCAGCAGCTTGGGGATAGCGGGACCTAACAATGAGCAGTTCTTC. It yields the protein CASSLGIAGPNNEQFF.

This clone appeared many times. V gene TRBV11-3 combines with J gene TRBJ2-7, with 8 bases aligning to TRBD1. Germline values: CDR1 SGHNT, CDR2 YENEEA. V lost 7 bases, J lost 6 bases, and 5 bases stayed unmatched. This CDR3 is 12 amino acids long. CDR3 bases: TGTGCCAGCACCGGAGACAGGGGCGAGCAGTACTTC. This codes for CASTGDRGEQYF.

The chain employs TRBV12-3 or TRBV12-4 and TRBJ1-2; no reliable D call. The length of the CDR3 is 13 residues. The V gene lost 0 bases and the J gene lost 4 bases, with 6 bases spanning the gap. The CDR3 DNA follows: TGTGCCAGCAGTTTAGCCAGGCGCTATGGCTACACCTTC. This encodes CASSLARRYGYTF.

The chain is built from TRBV5-8 and TRBJ1-6; maybe TRBD1 (5 bases). The CDR3 contains 15 residues. Between the trimmed V and J ends, which lost 0 bases and 8 bases, there was a span of 12 bases. CDR1 is SGHTS, CDR2 YDEGEE, per germline. The CDR3 DNA reads as TGTGCCAGCAGCTTGGGAGACAGCTTTTATTCACCCCTCCACTTT. Translation gives CASSLGDSFYSPLHF. The variable domain in full, with the rest retrieved from reference TRBV5-8 and TRBJ1-6, is EAGVTQSPTHLIKTRGQQATLRCSPISGHTSVYWYQQALGLGLQFLLWYDEGEERNRGNFPPRFSGRQFPNYSSELNVNALELEDSALYLCASSLGDSFYSPLHFGNGTRLTVT.